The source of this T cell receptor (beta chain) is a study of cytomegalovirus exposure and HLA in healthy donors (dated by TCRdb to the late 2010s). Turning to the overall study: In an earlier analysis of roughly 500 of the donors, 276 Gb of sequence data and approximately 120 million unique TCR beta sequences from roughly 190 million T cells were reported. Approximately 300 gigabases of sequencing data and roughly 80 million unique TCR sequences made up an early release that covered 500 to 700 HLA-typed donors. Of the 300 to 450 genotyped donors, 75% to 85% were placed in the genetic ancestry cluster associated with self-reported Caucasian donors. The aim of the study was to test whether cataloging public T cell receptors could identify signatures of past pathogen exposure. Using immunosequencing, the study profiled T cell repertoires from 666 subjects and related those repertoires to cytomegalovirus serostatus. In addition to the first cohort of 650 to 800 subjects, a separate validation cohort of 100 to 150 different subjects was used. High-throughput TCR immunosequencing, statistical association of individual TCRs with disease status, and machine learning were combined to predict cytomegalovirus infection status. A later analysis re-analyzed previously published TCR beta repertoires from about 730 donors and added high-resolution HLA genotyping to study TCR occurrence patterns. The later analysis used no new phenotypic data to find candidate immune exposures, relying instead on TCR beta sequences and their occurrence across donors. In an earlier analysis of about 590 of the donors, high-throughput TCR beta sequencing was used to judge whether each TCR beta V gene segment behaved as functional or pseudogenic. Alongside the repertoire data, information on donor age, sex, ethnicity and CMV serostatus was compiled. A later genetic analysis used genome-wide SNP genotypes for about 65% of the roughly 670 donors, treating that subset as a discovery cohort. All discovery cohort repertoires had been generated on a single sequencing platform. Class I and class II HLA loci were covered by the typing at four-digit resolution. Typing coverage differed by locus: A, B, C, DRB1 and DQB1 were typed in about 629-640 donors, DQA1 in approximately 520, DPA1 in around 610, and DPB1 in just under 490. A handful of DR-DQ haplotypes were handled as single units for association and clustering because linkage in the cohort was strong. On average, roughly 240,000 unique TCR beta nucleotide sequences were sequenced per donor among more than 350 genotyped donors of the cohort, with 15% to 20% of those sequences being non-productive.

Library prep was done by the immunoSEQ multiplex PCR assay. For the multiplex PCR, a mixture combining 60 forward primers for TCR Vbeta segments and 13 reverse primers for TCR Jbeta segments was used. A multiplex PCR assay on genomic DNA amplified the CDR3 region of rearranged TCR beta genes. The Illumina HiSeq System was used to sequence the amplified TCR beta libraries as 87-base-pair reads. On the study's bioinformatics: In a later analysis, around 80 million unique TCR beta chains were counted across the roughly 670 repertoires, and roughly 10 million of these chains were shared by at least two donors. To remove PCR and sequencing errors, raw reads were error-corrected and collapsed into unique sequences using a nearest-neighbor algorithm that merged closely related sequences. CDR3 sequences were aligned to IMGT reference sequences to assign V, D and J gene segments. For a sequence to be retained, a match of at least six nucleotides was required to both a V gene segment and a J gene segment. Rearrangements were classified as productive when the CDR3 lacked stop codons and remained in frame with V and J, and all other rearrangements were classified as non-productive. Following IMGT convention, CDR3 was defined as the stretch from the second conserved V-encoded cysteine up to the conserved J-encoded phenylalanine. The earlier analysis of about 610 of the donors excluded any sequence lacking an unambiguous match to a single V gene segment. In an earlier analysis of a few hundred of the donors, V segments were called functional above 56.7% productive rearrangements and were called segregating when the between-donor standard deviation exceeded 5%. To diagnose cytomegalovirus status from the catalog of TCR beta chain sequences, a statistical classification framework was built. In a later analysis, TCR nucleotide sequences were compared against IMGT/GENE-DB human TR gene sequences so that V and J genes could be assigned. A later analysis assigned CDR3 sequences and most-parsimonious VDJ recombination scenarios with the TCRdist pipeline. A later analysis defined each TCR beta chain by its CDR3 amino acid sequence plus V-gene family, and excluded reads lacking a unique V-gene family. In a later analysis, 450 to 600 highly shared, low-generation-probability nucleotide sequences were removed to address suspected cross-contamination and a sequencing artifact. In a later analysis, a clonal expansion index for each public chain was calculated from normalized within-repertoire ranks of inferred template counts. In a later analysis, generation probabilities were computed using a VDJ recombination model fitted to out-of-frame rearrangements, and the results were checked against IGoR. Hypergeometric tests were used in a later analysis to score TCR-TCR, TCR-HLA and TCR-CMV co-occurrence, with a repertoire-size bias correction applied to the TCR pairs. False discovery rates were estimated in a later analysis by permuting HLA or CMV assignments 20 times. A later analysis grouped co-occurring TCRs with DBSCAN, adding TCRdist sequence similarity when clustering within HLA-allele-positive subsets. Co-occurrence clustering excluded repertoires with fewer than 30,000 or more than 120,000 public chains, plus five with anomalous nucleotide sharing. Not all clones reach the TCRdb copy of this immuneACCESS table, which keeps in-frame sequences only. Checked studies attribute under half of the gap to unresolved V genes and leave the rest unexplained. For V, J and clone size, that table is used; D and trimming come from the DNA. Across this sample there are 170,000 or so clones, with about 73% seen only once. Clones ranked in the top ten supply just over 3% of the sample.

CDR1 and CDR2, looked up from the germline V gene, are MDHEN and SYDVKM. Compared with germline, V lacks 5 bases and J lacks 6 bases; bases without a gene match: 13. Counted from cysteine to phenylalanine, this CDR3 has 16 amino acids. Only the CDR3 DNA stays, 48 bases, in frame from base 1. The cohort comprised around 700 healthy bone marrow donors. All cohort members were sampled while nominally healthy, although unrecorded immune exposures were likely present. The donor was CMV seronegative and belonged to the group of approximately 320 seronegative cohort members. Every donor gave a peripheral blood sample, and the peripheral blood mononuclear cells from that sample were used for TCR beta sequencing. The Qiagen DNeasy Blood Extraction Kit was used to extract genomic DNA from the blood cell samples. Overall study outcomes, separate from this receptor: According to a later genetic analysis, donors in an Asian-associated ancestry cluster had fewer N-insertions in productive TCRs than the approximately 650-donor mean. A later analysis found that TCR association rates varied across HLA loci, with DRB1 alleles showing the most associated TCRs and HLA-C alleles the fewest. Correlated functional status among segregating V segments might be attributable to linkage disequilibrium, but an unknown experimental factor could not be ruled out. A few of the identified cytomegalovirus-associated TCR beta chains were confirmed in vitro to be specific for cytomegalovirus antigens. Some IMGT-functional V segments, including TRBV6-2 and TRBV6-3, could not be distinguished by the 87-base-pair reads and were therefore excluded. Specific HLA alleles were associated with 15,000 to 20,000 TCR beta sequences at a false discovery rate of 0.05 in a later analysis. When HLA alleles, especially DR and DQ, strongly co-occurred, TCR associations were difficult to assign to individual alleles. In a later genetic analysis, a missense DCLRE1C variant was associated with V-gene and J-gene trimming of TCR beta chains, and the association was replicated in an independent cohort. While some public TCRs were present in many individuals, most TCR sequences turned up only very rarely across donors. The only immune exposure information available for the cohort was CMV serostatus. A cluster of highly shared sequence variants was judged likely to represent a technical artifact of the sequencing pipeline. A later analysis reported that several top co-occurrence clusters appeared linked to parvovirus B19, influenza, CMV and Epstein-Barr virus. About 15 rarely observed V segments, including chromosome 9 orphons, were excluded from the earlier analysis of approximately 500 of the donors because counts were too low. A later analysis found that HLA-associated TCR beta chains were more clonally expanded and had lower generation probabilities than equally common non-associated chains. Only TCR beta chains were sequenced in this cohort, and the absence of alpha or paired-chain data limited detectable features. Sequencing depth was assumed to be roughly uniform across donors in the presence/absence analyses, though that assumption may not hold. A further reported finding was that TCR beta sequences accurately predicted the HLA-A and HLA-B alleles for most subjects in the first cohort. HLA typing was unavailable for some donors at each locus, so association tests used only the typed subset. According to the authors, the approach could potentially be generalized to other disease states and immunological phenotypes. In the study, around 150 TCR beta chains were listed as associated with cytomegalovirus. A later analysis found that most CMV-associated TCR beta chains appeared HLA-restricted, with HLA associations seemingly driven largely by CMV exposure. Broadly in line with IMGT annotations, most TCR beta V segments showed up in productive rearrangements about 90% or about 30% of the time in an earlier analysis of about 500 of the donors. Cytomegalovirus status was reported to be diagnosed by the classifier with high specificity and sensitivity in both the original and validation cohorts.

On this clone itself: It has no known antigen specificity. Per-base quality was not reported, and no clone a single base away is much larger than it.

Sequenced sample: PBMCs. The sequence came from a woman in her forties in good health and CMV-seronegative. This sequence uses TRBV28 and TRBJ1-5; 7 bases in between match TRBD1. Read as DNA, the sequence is TGTGCCAGCAGTCCGCCCCTCACAGGGGAGGTTCAGCCCCAGCATTTT. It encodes CASSPPLTGEVQPQHF. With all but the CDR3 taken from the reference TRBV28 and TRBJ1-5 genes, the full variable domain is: DVKVTQSSRYLVKRTGEKVFLECVQDMDHENMFWYRQDPGLGLRLIYFSYDVKMKEKGDIPEGYSVSREKKERFSLILESASTNQTSMYLCASSPPLTGEVQPQHFGDGTRLSIL.